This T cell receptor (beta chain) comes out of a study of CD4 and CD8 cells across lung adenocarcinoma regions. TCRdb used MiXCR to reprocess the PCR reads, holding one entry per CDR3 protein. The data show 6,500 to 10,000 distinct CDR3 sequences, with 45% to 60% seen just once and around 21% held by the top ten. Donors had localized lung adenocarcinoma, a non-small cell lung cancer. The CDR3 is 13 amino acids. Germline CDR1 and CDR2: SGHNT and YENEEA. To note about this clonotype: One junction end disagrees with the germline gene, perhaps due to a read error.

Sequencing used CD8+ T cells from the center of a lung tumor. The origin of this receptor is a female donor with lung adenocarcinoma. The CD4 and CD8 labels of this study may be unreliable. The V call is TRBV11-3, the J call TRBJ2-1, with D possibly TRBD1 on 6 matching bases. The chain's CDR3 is CASSHRVADAQFF. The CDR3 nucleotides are TGTGCCAGCAGCCACAGGGTGGCAGATGCGCAGTTCTTT.